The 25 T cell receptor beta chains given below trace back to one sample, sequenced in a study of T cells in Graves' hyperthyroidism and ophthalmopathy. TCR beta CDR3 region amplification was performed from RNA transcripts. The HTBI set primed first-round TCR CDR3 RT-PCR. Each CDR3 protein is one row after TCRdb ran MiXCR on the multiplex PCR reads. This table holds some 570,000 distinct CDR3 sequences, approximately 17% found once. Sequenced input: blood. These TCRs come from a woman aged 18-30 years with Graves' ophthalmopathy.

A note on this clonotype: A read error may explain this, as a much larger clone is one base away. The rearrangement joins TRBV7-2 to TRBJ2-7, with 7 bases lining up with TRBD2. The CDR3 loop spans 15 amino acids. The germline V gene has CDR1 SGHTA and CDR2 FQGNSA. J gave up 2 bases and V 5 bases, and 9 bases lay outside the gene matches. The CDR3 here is CASSASGVGPYEQYF. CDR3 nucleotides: TGTGCCAGCAGCGCTAGCGGAGTGGGTCCCTACGAGCAGTACTTC.

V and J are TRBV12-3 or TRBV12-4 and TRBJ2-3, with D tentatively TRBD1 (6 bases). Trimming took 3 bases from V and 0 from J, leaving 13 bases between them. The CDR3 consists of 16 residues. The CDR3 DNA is TGTGCCAGCAGTTTGAACCGGGACACTAGCACAGATACGCAGTATTTT. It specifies CASSLNRDTSTDTQYF.

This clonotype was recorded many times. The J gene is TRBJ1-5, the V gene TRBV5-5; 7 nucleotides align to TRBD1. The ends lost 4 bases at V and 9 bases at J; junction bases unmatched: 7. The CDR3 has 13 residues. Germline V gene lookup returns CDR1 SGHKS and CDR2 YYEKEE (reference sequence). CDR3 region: CASSVGQSRPQHF. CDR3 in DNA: TGTGCCAGCAGCGTGGGACAGTCCCGGCCCCAGCATTTT.

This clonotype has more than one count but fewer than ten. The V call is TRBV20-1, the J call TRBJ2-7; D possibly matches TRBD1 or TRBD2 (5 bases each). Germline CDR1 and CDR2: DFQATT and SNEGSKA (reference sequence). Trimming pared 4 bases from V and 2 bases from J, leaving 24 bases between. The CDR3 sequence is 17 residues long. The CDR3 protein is CSATTPNPGPKTYEQYF. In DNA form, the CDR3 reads TGCAGTGCTACCACCCCCAACCCGGGACCTAAAACCTACGAGCAGTACTTC.

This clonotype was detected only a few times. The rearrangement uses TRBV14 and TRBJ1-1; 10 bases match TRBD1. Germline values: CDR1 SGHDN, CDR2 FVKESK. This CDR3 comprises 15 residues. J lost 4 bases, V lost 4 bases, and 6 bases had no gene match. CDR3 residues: CASSPWTGGGTEAFF. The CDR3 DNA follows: TGTGCCAGCAGCCCATGGACAGGGGGGGGCACTGAAGCTTTCTTT.

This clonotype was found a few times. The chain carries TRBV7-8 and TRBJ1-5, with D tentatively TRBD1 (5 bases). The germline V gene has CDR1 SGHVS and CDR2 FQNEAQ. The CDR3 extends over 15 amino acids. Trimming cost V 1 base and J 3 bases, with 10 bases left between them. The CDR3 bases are TGTGCCAGCAGCTTAGATTGGACAATCAATCAGCCCCAGCATTTT. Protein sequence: CASSLDWTINQPQHF. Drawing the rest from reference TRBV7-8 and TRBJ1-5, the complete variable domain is GAGVSQSPRYKVAKRGQDVALRCDPISGHVSLFWYQQALGQGPEFLTYFQNEAQLDKSGLPSDRFFAERPEGSVSTLKIQRTQQEDSAVYLCASSLDWTINQPQHFGDGTRLSIL.

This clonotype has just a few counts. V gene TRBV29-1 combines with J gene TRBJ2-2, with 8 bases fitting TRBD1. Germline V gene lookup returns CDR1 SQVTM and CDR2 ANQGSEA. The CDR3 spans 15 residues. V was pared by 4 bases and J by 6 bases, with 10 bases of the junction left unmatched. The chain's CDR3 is CSVAPGTGGPGELFF. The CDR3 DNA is TGCAGCGTTGCCCCTGGGACAGGAGGACCCGGGGAGCTGTTTTTT.

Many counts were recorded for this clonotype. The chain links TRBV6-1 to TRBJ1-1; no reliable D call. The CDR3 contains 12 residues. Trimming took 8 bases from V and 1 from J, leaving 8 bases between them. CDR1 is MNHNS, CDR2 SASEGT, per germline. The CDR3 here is CASSRANTEAFF. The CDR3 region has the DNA TGTGCCAGCTCCCGAGCGAACACTGAAGCTTTCTTT.

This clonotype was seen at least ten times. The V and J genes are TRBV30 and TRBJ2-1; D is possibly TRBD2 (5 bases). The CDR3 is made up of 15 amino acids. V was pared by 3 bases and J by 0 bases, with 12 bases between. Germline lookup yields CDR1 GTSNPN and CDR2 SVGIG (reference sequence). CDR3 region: CAWRPGTSSYNEQFF. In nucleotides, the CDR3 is TGTGCCTGGAGGCCGGGAACAAGCTCCTACAATGAGCAGTTCTTC. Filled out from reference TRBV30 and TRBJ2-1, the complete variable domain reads SQTIHQWPATLVQPVGSPLSLECTVEGTSNPNLYWYRQAAGRGLQLLFYSVGIGQISSEVPQNLSASRPQDRQFILSSKKLLLSDSGFYLCAWRPGTSSYNEQFFGPGTRLTVL.

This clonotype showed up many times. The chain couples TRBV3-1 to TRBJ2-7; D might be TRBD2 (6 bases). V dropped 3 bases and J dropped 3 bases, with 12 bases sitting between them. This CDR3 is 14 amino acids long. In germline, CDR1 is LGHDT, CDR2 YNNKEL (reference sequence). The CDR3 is CASSQGTLNYEQYF. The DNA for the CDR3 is TGTGCCAGCAGCCAGGGGACTCTTAACTACGAGCAGTACTTC.

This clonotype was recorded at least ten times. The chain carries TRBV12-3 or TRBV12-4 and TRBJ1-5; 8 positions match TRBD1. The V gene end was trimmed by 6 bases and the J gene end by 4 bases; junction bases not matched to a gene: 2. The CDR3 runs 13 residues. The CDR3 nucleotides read TGTGCCAGCAGGGGACAGGATAATCAGCCCCAGCATTTT. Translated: CASRGQDNQPQHF.

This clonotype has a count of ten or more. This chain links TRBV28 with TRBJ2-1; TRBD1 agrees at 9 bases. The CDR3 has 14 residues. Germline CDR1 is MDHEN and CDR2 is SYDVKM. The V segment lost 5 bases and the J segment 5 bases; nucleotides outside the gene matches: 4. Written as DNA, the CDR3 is TGTGCCAGCAGTCCTGGACAGGGGAACAATGAGCAGTTCTTC. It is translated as CASSPGQGNNEQFF.

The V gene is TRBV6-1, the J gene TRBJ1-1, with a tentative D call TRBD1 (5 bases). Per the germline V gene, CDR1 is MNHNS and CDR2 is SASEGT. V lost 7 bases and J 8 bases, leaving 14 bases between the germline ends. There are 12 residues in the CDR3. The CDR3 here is CASTLGGGEAFF. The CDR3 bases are TGTGCCAGCACCCTGGGTGGGGGAGAAGCTTTCTTT.

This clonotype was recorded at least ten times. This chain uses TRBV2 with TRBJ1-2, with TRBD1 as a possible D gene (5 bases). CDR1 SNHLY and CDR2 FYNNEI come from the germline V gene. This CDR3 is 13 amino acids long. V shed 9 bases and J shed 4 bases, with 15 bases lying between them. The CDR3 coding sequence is TGTGCCAGTGGGTTGGGACCAGGCTATGGCTACACCTTC. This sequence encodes CASGLGPGYGYTF.

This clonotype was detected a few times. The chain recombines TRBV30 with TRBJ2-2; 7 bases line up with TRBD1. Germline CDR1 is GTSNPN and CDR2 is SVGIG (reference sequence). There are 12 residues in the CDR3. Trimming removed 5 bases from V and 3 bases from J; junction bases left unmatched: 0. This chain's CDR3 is CAWDRDTGELFF. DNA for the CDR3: TGTGCCTGGGACAGGGACACCGGGGAGCTGTTTTTT.

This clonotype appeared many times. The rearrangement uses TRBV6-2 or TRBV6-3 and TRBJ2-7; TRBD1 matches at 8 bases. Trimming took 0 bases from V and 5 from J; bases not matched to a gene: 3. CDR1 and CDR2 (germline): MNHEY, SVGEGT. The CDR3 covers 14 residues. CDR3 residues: CASSYSRTGNEQYF. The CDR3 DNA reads TGTGCCAGCAGTTACTCGAGGACAGGGAACGAGCAGTACTTC.

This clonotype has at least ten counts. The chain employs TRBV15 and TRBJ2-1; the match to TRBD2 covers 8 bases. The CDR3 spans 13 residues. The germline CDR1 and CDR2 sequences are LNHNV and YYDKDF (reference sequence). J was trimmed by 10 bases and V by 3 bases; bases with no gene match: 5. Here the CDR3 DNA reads TGTGCCACCAGCAGTGGACTAGCAAGGGAGCAGTTCTTC. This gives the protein CATSSGLAREQFF.

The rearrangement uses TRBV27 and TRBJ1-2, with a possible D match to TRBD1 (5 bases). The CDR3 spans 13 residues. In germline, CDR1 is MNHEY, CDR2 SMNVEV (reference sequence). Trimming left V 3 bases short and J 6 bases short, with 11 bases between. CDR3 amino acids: CASSLSGINGYTF. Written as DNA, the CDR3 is TGTGCCAGCAGTTTGTCAGGGATTAATGGCTACACCTTC.

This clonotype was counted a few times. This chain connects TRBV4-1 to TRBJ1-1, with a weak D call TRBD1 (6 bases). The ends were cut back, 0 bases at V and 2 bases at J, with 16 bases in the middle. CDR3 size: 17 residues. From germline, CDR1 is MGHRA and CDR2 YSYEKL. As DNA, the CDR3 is TGCGCCAGCAGCCAAGATCCAGGGGATGTAGGTAACACTGAAGCTTTCTTT. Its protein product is CASSQDPGDVGNTEAFF.

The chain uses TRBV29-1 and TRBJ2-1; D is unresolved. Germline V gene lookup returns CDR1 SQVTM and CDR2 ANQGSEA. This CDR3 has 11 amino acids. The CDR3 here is CSQVSYNEQFF. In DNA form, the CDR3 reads TGCAGTCAGGTCTCCTACAATGAGCAGTTCTTC.

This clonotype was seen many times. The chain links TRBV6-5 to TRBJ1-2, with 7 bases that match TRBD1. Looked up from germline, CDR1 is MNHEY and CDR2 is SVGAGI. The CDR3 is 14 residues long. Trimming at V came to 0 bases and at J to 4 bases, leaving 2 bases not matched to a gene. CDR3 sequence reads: CASSYSQGGYGYTF. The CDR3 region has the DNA TGTGCCAGCAGTTACTCGCAGGGGGGCTATGGCTACACCTTC.

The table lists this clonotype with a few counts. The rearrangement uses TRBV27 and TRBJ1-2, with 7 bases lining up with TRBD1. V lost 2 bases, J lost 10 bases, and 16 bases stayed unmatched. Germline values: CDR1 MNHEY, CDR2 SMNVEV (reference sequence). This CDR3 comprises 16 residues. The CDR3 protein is CASSLAPGGGGVDYTF. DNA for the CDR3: TGTGCCAGCAGTTTAGCCCCAGGGGGAGGAGGGGTAGACTACACCTTC.

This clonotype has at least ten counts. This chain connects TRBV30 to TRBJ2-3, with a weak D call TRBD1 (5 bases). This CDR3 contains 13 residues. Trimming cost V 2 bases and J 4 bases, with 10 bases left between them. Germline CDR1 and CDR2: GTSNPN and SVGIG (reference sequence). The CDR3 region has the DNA TGTGCCTGGAGTTGGAAAGGGGCAGATACGCAGTATTTT. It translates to CAWSWKGADTQYF. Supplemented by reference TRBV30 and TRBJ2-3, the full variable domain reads SQTIHQWPATLVQPVGSPLSLECTVEGTSNPNLYWYRQAAGRGLQLLFYSVGIGQISSEVPQNLSASRPQDRQFILSSKKLLLSDSGFYLCAWSWKGADTQYFGPGTRLTVL.

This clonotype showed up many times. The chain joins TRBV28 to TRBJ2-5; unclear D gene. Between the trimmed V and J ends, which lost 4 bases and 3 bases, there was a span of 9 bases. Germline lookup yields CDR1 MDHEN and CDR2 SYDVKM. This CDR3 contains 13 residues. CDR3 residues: CASSSIGKETQYF. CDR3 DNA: TGTGCCAGCAGTTCCATTGGGAAAGAGACCCAGTACTTC.

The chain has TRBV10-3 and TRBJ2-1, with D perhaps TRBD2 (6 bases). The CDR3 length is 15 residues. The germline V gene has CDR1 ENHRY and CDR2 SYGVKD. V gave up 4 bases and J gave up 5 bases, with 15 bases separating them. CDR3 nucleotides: TGTGCCATCAGTGGACCCGGGACTGGAAACAATGAGCAGTTCTTC. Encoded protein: CAISGPGTGNNEQFF.